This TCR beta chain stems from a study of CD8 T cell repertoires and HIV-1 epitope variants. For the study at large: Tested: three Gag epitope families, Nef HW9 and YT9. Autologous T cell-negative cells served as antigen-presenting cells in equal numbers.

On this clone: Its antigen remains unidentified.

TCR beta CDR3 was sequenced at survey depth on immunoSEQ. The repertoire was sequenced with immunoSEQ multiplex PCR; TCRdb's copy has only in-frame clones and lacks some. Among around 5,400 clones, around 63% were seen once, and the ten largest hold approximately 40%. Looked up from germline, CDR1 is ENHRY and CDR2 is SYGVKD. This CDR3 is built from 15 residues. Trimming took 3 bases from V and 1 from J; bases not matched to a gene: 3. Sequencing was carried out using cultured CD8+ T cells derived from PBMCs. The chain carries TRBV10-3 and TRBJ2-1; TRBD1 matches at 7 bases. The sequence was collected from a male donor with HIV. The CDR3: CAISDEGASYNEQFF. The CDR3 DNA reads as TGTGCCATCAGTGATGAGGGGGCTTCCTACAATGAGCAGTTCTTC.